This T cell receptor beta chain was profiled in a study of T-cell reconstitution after alpha-beta-depleted transplantation in children. This clonotype showed up just a few times. Its antigen is not identified. Germline CDR1 is MNHNS and CDR2 is SASEGT. There are 14 residues in the CDR3. Trimming took 4 bases from V and 4 from J, leaving 13 bases between them. Broader study findings: At the one-year point after transplant, T-cell counts and TCRbeta diversity were found to come mostly from T cells that had been newly produced. After transplant, high TCRbeta diversity at day 60 in some patients arose from surviving recipient T cells and thymic progenitors. There were reportedly several hundred expanded graft clones from which alpha-beta T cells came about two months after transplant.

Preparing the TCRbeta library involved the use of unique molecular identifiers. TCRdb called the PCR reads again in MiXCR, with one record for every CDR3 protein. The table includes fewer than 550,000 distinct CDR3 sequences, about 17% detected once. The source material was PBMCs, mostly from graft donor cells, sampled 360 days after TCRalphabeta/CD19-depleted stem cell transplant. The clonotype was recovered from a boy under two years old who had a stem cell transplant for Wiskott-Aldrich syndrome, so the T cells may come from the graft donor. The V call is TRBV6-1, the J call TRBJ2-5, with a possible D match to TRBD2 (7 bases). CDR3 in amino acids: CASSGGRGLETQYF. The CDR3 DNA follows: TGTGCCAGCAGTGGGGGGCGGGGGTTAGAGACCCAGTACTTC.